Sequencing of this T cell receptor beta chain was carried out in a study of blood T cell repertoires in COVID-19. About the study: T cells, B-cell-depleted T cells, or PBMCs supplied cDNA or gDNA.

CDR3 length: 16 residues. The V segment lost 0 bases and the J segment 6 bases; nucleotides outside the gene matches: 11. Germline values: CDR1 MNHEY, CDR2 SVGEGT. Clones were sequenced by immunoSEQ multiplex PCR, and TCRdb holds only the in-frame ones, with some missing. The table includes around 160,000 clones, less than 90% detected once. Sequenced material: PBMCs or T cells enriched from blood (not recorded which). The receptor comes from a woman aged 45-59 years who had been exposed to COVID-19. The chain links TRBV6-2 or TRBV6-3 to TRBJ2-7, with TRBD1 matching over 7 bases. The CDR3 region is CASSYSLLTGSGEQYF. For the CDR3, the DNA is TGTGCCAGCAGTTACTCCCTCCTGACAGGGTCGGGCGAGCAGTACTTC.